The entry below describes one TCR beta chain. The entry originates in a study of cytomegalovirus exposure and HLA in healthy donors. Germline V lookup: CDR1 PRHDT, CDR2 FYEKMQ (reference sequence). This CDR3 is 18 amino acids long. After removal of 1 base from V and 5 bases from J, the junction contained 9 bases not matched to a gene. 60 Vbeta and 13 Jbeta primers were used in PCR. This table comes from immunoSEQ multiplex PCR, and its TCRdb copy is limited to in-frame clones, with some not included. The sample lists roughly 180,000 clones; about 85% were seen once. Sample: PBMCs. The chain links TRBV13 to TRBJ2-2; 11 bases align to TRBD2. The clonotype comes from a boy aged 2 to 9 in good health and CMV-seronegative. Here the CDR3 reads CASSLAKTSGVGTGELFF. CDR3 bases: TGTGCCAGCAGCTTAGCCAAGACTAGCGGGGTAGGGACCGGGGAGCTGTTTTTT. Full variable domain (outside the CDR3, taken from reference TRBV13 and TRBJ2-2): AAGVIQSPRHLIKEKRETATLKCYPIPRHDTVYWYQQGPGQDPQFLISFYEKMQSDKGSIPDRFSAQQFSDYHSELNMSSLELGDSALYFCASSLAKTSGVGTGELFFGEGSRLTVL.